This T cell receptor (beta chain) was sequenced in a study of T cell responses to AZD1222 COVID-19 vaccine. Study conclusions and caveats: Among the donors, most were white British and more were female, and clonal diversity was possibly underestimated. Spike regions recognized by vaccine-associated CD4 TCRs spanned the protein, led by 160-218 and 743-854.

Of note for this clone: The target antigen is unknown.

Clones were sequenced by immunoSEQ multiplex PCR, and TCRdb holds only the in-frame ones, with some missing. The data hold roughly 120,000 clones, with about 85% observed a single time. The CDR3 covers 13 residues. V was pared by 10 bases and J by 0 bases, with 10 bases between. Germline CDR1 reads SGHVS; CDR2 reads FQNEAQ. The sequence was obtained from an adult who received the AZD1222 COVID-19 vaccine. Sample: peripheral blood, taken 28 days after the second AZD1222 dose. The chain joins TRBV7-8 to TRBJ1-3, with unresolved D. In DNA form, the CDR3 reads TGTGCCACAGCGGAGAGCTCTGGAAACACCATATATTTT. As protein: CATAESSGNTIYF.